Sequencing of this T cell receptor beta chain was carried out in a study of type 1 and type 2 diabetes patients. About the study: The cohort mixed type 1 diabetes, type 2 diabetes and nondiabetic donors. Across the study, 15 million to 20 million paired-end reads were produced.

Genomic DNA was the PCR template. The TCR beta CDR3 region was amplified using 30 forward and 13 reverse primers. One entry per CDR3 protein, called by TCRdb with MiXCR from the multiplex PCR reads. The data show about 290,000 distinct CDR3 sequences, with around 50% seen just once and roughly an eighth held by the top ten. This clonotype originated in a young man with type 2 diabetes. Input material: peripheral blood mononuclear cells (PBMCs).

The CDR3 coding sequence is TGTGCCAGTTCAGGGGGCTTATATAGCAATCAGCCCCAGCATTTT. It is translated as CASSGGLYSNQPQHF. The chain joins TRBV28 to TRBJ1-5, with 8 nucleotides matching TRBD1. The CDR3 extends over 15 amino acids. Germline V lookup: CDR1 MDHEN, CDR2 SYDVKM. The ends lost 9 bases at V and 0 bases at J; junction bases unmatched: 7.